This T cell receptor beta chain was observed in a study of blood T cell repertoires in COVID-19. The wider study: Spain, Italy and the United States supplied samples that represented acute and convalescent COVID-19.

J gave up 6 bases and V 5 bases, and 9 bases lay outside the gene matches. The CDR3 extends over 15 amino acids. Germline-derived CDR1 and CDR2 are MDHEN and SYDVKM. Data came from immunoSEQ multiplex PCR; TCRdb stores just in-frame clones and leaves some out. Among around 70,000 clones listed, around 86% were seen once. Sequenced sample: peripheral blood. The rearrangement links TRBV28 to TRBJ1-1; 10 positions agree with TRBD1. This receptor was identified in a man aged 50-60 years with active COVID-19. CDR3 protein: CASSRRTGGYAEAFF. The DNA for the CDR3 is TGTGCCAGCAGTCGAAGGACAGGGGGGTACGCTGAAGCTTTCTTT. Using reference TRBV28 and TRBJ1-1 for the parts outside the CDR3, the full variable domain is DVKVTQSSRYLVKRTGEKVFLECVQDMDHENMFWYRQDPGLGLRLIYFSYDVKMKEKGDIPEGYSVSREKKERFSLILESASTNQTSMYLCASSRRTGGYAEAFFGQGTRLTVV.